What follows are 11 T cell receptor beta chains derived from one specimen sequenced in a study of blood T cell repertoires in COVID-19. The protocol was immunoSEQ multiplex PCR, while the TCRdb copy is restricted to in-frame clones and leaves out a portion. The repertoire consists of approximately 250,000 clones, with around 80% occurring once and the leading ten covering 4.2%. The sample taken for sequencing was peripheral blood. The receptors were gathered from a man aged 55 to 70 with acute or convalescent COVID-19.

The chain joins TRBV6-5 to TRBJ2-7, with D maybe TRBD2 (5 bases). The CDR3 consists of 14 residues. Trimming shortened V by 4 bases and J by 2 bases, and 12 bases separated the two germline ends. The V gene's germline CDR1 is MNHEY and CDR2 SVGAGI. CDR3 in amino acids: CASSSDSPPYEQYF. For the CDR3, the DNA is TGTGCCAGCAGTTCGGACTCACCTCCCTACGAGCAGTACTTC.

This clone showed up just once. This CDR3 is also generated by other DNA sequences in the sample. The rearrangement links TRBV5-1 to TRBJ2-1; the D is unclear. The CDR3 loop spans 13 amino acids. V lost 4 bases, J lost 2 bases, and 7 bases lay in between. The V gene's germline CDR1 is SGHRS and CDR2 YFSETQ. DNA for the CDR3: TGCGCCAGCAGCCTAGGAACCTACAATGAGCAGTTCTTC. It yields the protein CASSLGTYNEQFF.

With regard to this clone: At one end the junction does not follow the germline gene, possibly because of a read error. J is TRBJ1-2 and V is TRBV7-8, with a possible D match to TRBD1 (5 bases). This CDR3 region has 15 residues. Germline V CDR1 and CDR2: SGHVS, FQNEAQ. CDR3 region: CATSSRGETASGYTF. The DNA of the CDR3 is TGTGCCACCAGCTCTCGGGGGGAAACGGCTAGTGGCTACACCTTC.

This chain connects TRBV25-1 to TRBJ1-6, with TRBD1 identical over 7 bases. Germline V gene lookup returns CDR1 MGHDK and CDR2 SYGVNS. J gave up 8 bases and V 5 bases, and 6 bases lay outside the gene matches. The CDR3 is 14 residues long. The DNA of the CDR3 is TGTGCCAGCAGTAACCGGGACAGATATTCACCCCTCCACTTT. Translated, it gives CASSNRDRYSPLHF. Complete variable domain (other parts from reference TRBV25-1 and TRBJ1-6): EADIYQTPRYLVIGTGKKITLECSQTMGHDKMYWYQQDPGMELHLIHYSYGVNSTEKGDLSSESTVSRIRTEHFPLTLESARPSHTSQYLCASSNRDRYSPLHFGNGTRLTVT.

The CDR3 sequence is CASSLFDGSSAEAFF. DNA for the CDR3: TGCGCCAGCAGCTTGTTTGACGGAAGCAGCGCTGAAGCTTTCTTT. This sequence joins TRBV5-1 and TRBJ1-1; D not certain. The CDR3 consists of 15 residues. Deletions cut 1 base from V and 6 bases from J, with 16 bases between. The germline CDR1 and CDR2 sequences are SGHRS and YFSETQ.

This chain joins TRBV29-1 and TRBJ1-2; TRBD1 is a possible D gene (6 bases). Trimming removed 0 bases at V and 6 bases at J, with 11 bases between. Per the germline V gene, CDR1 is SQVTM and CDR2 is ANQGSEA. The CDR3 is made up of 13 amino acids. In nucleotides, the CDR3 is TGCAGCGTTGAAGAAGGACAGACAAATGGCTACACCTTC. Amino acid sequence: CSVEEGQTNGYTF.

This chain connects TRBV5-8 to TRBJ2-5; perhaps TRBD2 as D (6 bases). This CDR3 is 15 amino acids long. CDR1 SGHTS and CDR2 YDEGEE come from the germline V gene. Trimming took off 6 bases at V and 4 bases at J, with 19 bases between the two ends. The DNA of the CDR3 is TGTGCCAGCACGGCCGGGACTCTAGAAGGAGAGACCCAGTACTTC. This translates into CASTAGTLEGETQYF.

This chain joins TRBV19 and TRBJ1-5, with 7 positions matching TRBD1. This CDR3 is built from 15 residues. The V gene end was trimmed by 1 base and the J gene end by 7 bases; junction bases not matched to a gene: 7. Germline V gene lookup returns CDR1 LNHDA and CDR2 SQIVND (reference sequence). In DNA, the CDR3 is TGTGCCAGTAGTATAGGAAGACAGGGTCGGCAGCCCCAGCATTTT. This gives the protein CASSIGRQGRQPQHF.

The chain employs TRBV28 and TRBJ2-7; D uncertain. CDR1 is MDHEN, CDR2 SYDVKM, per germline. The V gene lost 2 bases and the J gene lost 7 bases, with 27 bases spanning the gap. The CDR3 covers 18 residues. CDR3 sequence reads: CASSLSFSRFSSTGEQYF. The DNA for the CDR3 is TGTGCCAGCAGTTTAAGTTTCAGCCGTTTCTCCTCGACTGGGGAGCAGTACTTC.

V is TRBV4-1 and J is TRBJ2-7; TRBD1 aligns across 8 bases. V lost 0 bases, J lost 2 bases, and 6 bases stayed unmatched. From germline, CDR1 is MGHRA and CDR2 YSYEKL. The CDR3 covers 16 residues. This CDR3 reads CASSQDWDRKPYEQYF. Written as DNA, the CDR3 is TGCGCCAGCAGCCAAGATTGGGACAGGAAGCCCTACGAGCAGTACTTC.

Here the CDR3 DNA reads TGTGCCAGCTCACTTCAGGTGCGAGAGACCCAGTACTTC. Translation: CASSLQVRETQYF. V and J are TRBV18 and TRBJ2-5; no firm D call. This CDR3 spans 13 amino acids. V lost 4 bases, J lost 4 bases, and 10 bases lay in between. Germline assignment: CDR1 KGHSH and CDR2 LQKENI. The whole variable domain, filled in from reference TRBV18 and TRBJ2-5, reads NAGVMQNPRHLVRRRGQEARLRCSPMKGHSHVYWYRQLPEEGLKFMVYLQKENIIDESGMPKERFSAEFPKEGPSILRIQQVVRGDSAAYFCASSLQVRETQYFGPGTRLLVL.